This is a list of T cell receptor beta chains from one sample in a study of cytomegalovirus exposure and HLA in healthy donors. Some clones are missing from TCRdb's copy, which holds only in-frame ones; the method was immunoSEQ multiplex PCR. Of about 140,000 clones detected, more than 75% appear once; the ten largest clones hold roughly 3.1%. The material sequenced was PBMCs. The source is a young man in good health and CMV-seropositive. The CDR3 runs from the conserved cysteine through the conserved F or W. D genes are given only for firm matches. Size is stated for part of the rows, as once, few or many counts, or as a class when the clone is expanded.

j_call,v_call,d_call,clone_size,cdr3_nt,cdr3_aa
TRBJ2-5,TRBV7-9,TRBD1,-,TGTGCCAGCAGCCAATCGACAGGGCTGAACCAAGAGACCCAGTACTTC,CASSQSTGLNQETQYF
TRBJ1-2,TRBV28,-,-,TGTGCCAGCAGTTTACAAAATCTAGGACAGTACGCTAACTATGGCTACACCTTC,CASSLQNLGQYANYGYTF
TRBJ2-3,TRBV19,TRBD1,-,TGTGCCAGTAGTTGGGGACAGGGGGAACTACATACGCAGTATTTT,CASSWGQGELHTQYF
TRBJ2-3,TRBV21-1,-,-,TGTGCCAGTCCTGGCACAGATACGCAGTATTTT,CASPGTDTQYF
TRBJ1-3,TRBV5-8,-,-,TGTGCCAGCAGCTCCCGGACACCTCATCCCATATATTTT,CASSSRTPHPIYF
TRBJ1-2,TRBV28,-,-,TGTGCCAGCAGTCCTCCGAACAGAAAAAAAGTGGGCTACACCTTC,CASSPPNRKKVGYTF
TRBJ1-1,TRBV7-3,-,-,TGTGCCAGCAGCTTAATGAGCACTGAAGCTTTCTTT,CASSLMSTEAFF
TRBJ2-7,TRBV11-3,-,-,TGTGCCAGCAGCTACAAGGACGGGGACGAGCAGTACTTC,CASSYKDGDEQYF
TRBJ2-2,TRBV28,TRBD2,-,TGTGCCAGCAGATGGGCTAGCGGGAGCACCGGGGAGCTGTTTTTT,CASRWASGSTGELFF
TRBJ1-2,TRBV7-8,TRBD1,-,TGTGCCAGCAGCCCTAGCGGGACAGGGGGCTATGGCTACACCTTC,CASSPSGTGGYGYTF
TRBJ1-4,TRBV18,-,-,TGTGCCAGCTCACCGGGCAGGGCAAATGAAAAACTGTTTTTT,CASSPGRANEKLFF
TRBJ2-1,TRBV4-1,TRBD2,-,TGCGCCAGCAGCCGACTACTAGCGGCCCCCTACAATGAGCAGTTCTTC,CASSRLLAAPYNEQFF
TRBJ2-7,TRBV7-6,TRBD1,once,TGTGCCAGCAGCCTGGGACAGGGGAAATCCTACGAGCAGTACTTC,CASSLGQGKSYEQYF
TRBJ2-5,TRBV6-6,TRBD1,-,TGTGCCAGCAGCCCGGGACAGGGAAAAGAGACCCAGTACTTC,CASSPGQGKETQYF
TRBJ1-1,TRBV5-1,TRBD1,-,TGCGCCAGCAGCTTGGCCGGGACAGGGGAAACTGAAGCTTTCTTT,CASSLAGTGETEAFF
TRBJ2-7,TRBV9,TRBD2,-,TGTGCCAGCAGCATATTAGCGGGAGGGGTGAACGAGCAGTACTTC,CASSILAGGVNEQYF
TRBJ1-5,TRBV4-1,-,-,TGCGCCAGCAGCCAAGGACAGTATCAGCCCCAGCATTTT,CASSQGQYQPQHF
TRBJ1-5,TRBV28,-,-,TGTGCCAGCAACCGTGGAGGGGTAAGAGATCAGCCCCAGCATTTT,CASNRGGVRDQPQHF
TRBJ2-1,TRBV6-5,-,few,TGTGCCAGCAGGAAGGGAGGTGAGCAGTTCTTC,CASRKGGEQFF
TRBJ2-7,TRBV28,TRBD1,once,TGTGCCAGCAGTTTAGTCGGACAGGGCGGCGACGAGCAGTACTTC,CASSLVGQGGDEQYF
TRBJ1-1,TRBV11-2,TRBD1,-,TGTGCCAGCAGCTTAATTAGAGGGGGCAACACTGAAGCTTTCTTT,CASSLIRGGNTEAFF
TRBJ2-2,TRBV28,TRBD2,few,TGTGCCAGCAGTCCCGGGGGGGAGGCGACCGGGGAGCTGTTTTTT,CASSPGGEATGELFF
TRBJ2-3,TRBV19,TRBD1,-,TGTGCCAGTAGTAACGGACAGGGGACAGATACGCAGTATTTT,CASSNGQGTDTQYF